This passage covers 11 T cell receptor beta chains from one sample sequenced in a study of blood T cell repertoires in COVID-19 (dated by TCRdb to 2018 to 2021). Library prep was done by the immunoSEQ multiplex PCR assay. This immuneACCESS table, as held by TCRdb, lists in-frame sequences with V and J called but not all clones. Of the missing ones, under half trace to an unresolved V gene in checked studies; the others have no known cause. Counted in this sample were 200,000 to 250,000 clones; 88% of them appeared once. The ten top clones hold less than 3% of the sample. Sequencing was performed on peripheral blood. These receptors were obtained from a woman aged 60-70 years with acute or convalescent COVID-19.

This sequence joins TRBV13 and TRBJ1-2; D is possibly TRBD1 (5 bases). CDR1 and CDR2 (germline): PRHDT, FYEKMQ (reference sequence). V lost 8 bases and J 5 bases, leaving 24 bases between the germline ends. This CDR3 has 16 residues. CDR3 sequence (DNA): TGTGCCAGCGCGAGGAGGGGCGCCGGAAACCCATATGGCTACACCTTC. Translation gives CASARRGAGNPYGYTF. The complete variable domain, with remaining parts taken from reference TRBV13 and TRBJ1-2, reads AAGVIQSPRHLIKEKRETATLKCYPIPRHDTVYWYQQGPGQDPQFLISFYEKMQSDKGSIPDRFSAQQFSDYHSELNMSSLELGDSALYFCASARRGAGNPYGYTFGSGTRLTVV.

The chain uses TRBV2 and TRBJ2-1; D perhaps matches TRBD1 (5 bases). The CDR3 consists of 13 residues. Germline loops: CDR1 SNHLY, CDR2 FYNNEI. The V end was cut by 10 bases, the J end by 6 bases, with 16 bases between. The CDR3 is CAIPGRAGNEQFF. As DNA, the CDR3 is TGTGCCATCCCGGGCAGGGCCGGCAATGAGCAGTTCTTC.

This sequence joins TRBV7-8 and TRBJ1-5, with 7 bases that match TRBD1. This CDR3 spans 17 amino acids. V lost 4 bases and J lost 1; bases outside the gene matches: 10. Germline CDR1 and CDR2: SGHVS and FQNEAQ. The CDR3 protein is CASSSRTGVGSNQPQHF. The CDR3, as DNA: TGTGCCAGCAGCTCCCGGACAGGAGTTGGAAGCAATCAGCCCCAGCATTTT.

The V gene is TRBV5-1, the J gene TRBJ2-3; 8 bases match TRBD1. Trimming removed 6 bases from V and 5 bases from J; junction bases left unmatched: 14. Per germline, CDR1 SGHRS and CDR2 YFSETQ. The CDR3 spans 16 residues. CDR3 nucleotide sequence: TGCGCCAGCACCCGGGGATACGGACAGGGCTTAGATACGCAGTATTTT. This gives the protein CASTRGYGQGLDTQYF. Based on the CDR3 plus reference TRBV5-1 and TRBJ2-3, the full variable domain is KAGVTQTPRYLIKTRGQQVTLSCSPISGHRSVSWYQQTPGQGLQFLFEYFSETQRNKGNFPGRFSGRQFSNSRSEMNVSTLELGDSALYLCASTRGYGQGLDTQYFGPGTRLTVL.

Turning to this clone: This CDR3 is also generated by other DNA sequences in the sample. V gene TRBV18 combines with J gene TRBJ1-4; 8 bases fit TRBD1. Per germline, CDR1 KGHSH and CDR2 LQKENI. The CDR3 is 15 amino acids. V dropped 3 bases and J dropped 8; count of bases not matched to a gene: 8. CDR3 amino acids: CASSPLGTGGEKLFF. CDR3 bases: TGTGCCAGCTCACCCCTCGGGACAGGTGGAGAAAAACTGTTTTTT.

A note on this clone: The sample carries other DNA sequences with the same CDR3. The chain links TRBV5-1 to TRBJ2-3, with D possibly matching TRBD1 (6 bases). V shed 0 bases and J shed 6 bases, with 11 bases lying between them. The CDR3 has 14 residues. In germline, CDR1 is SGHRS, CDR2 YFSETQ. The CDR3 loop reads CASSLGQGLDTQYF. Written as DNA, the CDR3 is TGCGCCAGCAGCTTGGGGCAGGGGCTGGATACGCAGTATTTT. The full variable domain, its missing parts supplied by reference TRBV5-1 and TRBJ2-3, is KAGVTQTPRYLIKTRGQQVTLSCSPISGHRSVSWYQQTPGQGLQFLFEYFSETQRNKGNFPGRFSGRQFSNSRSEMNVSTLELGDSALYLCASSLGQGLDTQYFGPGTRLTVL.

The chain couples TRBV4-1 to TRBJ2-1; D not certain. V was clipped by 3 bases and J by 7 bases, with 13 bases between them. Germline V lookup: CDR1 MGHRA, CDR2 YSYEKL. This CDR3 is built from 14 residues. The CDR3 bases are TGCGCCAGCAGCCATTCACAACTCGGGAATGAGCAGTTCTTC. Protein: CASSHSQLGNEQFF.

This chain joins TRBV5-8 and TRBJ1-5; 9 bases map to TRBD1. J gave up 0 bases and V 4 bases, and 5 bases lay outside the gene matches. CDR1 and CDR2 (germline): SGHTS, YDEGEE. This CDR3 has 16 residues. CDR3 amino acids: CASSVGQGNSNQPQHF. The CDR3 nucleotides read TGTGCCAGCAGCGTCGGACAGGGGAATAGCAATCAGCCCCAGCATTTT.

The chain uses TRBV18 and TRBJ2-3; TRBD2 aligns across 12 bases. The junction had 3 bases not matched to a gene; V was cut back by 4 bases and J by 1 base. The CDR3 is 16 residues long. Germline CDR1 KGHSH, CDR2 LQKENI. In nucleotides, the CDR3 is TGTGCCAGCTCACGCAGGACTAGCGGGGGCACAGATACGCAGTATTTT. Translation gives CASSRRTSGGTDTQYF. Drawing the rest from reference TRBV18 and TRBJ2-3, the complete variable domain is NAGVMQNPRHLVRRRGQEARLRCSPMKGHSHVYWYRQLPEEGLKFMVYLQKENIIDESGMPKERFSAEFPKEGPSILRIQQVVRGDSAAYFCASSRRTSGGTDTQYFGPGTRLTVL.

The V call is TRBV30, the J call TRBJ1-5, with D uncertain. Germline CDR1 reads GTSNPN; CDR2 reads SVGIG (reference sequence). This CDR3 has 13 residues. Trimming pared 0 bases from V and 6 bases from J, leaving 9 bases between. The CDR3 DNA follows: TGTGCCTGGAGTGTAAGGCGGGGTCAGCCCCAGCATTTT. Protein product: CAWSVRRGQPQHF.

This clone was counted between two and nine times. The chain links TRBV2 to TRBJ2-7; possibly TRBD1 for D (6 bases). The length of the CDR3 is 13 residues. Looked up from germline, CDR1 is SNHLY and CDR2 is FYNNEI. Trimming left V 3 bases short and J 3 bases short, with 9 bases between. The CDR3 here is CASSDGTLYEQYF. The CDR3 DNA follows: TGTGCCAGCAGTGATGGGACACTCTACGAGCAGTACTTC.